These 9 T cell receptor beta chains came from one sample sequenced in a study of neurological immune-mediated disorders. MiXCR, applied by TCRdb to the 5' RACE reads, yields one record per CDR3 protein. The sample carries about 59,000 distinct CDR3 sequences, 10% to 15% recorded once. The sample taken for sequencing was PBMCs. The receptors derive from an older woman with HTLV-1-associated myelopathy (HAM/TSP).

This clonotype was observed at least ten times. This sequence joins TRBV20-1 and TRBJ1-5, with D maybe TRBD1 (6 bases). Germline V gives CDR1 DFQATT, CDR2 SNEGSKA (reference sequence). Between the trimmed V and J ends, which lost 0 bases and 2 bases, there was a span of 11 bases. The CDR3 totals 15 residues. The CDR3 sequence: CSAREGGAGNQPQHF. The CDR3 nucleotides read TGCAGTGCTAGAGAGGGGGGCGCGGGCAATCAGCCCCAGCATTTT.

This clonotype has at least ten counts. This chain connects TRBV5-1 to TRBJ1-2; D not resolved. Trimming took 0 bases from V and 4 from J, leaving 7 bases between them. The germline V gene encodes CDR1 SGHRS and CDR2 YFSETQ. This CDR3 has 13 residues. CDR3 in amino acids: CASSLEASYGYTF. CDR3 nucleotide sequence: TGCGCCAGCAGCTTGGAGGCCAGCTATGGCTACACCTTC.

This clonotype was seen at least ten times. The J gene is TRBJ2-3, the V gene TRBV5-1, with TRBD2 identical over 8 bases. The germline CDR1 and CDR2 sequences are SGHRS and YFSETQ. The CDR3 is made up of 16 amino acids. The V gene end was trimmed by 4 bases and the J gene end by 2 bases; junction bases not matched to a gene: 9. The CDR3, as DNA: TGCGCCAGCAGCCCGGGGGGGACGGCAAACACAGATACGCAGTATTTT. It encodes CASSPGGTANTDTQYF.

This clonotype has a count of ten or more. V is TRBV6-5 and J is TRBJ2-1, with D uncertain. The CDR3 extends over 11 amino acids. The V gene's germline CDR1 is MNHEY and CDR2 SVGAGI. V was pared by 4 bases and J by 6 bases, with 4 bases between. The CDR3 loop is CASSWANEQFF. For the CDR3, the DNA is TGTGCCAGCAGTTGGGCCAATGAGCAGTTCTTC.

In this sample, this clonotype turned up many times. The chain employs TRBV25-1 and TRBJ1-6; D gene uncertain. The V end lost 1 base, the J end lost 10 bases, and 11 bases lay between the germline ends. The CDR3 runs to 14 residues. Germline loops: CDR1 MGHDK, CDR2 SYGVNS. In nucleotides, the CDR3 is TGTGCCAGCAGTGAATTAGGGCCAACATCACCCCTCCACTTT. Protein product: CASSELGPTSPLHF.

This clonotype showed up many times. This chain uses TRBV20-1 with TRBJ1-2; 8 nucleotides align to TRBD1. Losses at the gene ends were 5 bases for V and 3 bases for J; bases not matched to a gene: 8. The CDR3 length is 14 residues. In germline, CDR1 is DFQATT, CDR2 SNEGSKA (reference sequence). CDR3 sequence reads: CSALQGAFDYGYTF. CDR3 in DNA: TGCAGTGCTCTGCAGGGGGCCTTTGACTATGGCTACACCTTC.

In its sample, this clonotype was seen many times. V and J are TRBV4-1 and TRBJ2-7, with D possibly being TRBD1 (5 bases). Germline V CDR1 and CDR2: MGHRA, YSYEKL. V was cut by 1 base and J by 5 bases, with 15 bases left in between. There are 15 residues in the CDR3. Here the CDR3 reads CASSQARAAWDEQYF. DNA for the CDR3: TGCGCCAGCAGCCAAGCCAGGGCCGCTTGGGACGAGCAGTACTTC.

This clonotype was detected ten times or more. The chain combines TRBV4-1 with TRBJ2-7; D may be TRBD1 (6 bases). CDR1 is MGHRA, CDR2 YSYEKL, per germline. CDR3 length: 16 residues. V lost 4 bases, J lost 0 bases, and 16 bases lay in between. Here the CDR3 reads CASSPGVLRSSYEQYF. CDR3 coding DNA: TGCGCCAGCAGCCCAGGGGTGTTGAGGTCCTCCTACGAGCAGTACTTC.

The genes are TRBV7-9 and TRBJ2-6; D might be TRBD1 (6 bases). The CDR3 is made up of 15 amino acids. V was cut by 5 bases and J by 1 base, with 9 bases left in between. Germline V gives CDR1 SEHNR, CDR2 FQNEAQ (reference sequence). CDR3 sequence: CASSVRGSGANVLTF. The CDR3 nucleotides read TGTGCCAGCAGCGTCAGGGGTTCTGGGGCCAACGTCCTGACTTTC.